Listed here are 20 T cell receptor beta chains from one sample, sequenced in a study of blood T cell repertoires in COVID-19. The assay was immunoSEQ multiplex PCR, and TCRdb's table has in-frame clones only and misses some. This sample has 240,000 or so clones, with just under 85% found just once. The specimen was peripheral blood. The receptor set was obtained from a woman aged 80 or older with acute or convalescent COVID-19.

The CDR3 DNA sequence: TGTGCCAGCAGGGCGGGATTCTCTGGAAACACCATATATTTT. Protein sequence: CASRAGFSGNTIYF. V and J are TRBV6-5 and TRBJ1-3; D is unclear. The CDR3 loop spans 14 amino acids. Germline values: CDR1 MNHEY, CDR2 SVGAGI. Trimming removed 6 bases from V and 0 bases from J, with 9 bases in between.

This chain uses TRBV5-4 with TRBJ1-2; D is possibly TRBD1 (5 bases). The CDR3 has 13 amino acids. Germline-derived CDR1 and CDR2 are SGHNT and YYREEE (reference sequence). Trimming removed 4 bases at V and 5 bases at J, with 12 bases between. The CDR3 reads CASSRREEYGYTF. CDR3 coding DNA: TGTGCCAGCAGCCGCAGGGAGGAGTATGGCTACACCTTC.

The genes are TRBV5-1 and TRBJ2-7, with 9 bases matching TRBD1. From germline, CDR1 is SGHRS and CDR2 YFSETQ. The junction had 7 bases not matched to a gene; V was cut back by 5 bases and J by 4 bases. The length of the CDR3 is 14 residues. Here the CDR3 DNA reads TGCGCCAGCAGGGAACAGGGGGCCGTGTACGAGCAGTACTTC. Its translation is CASREQGAVYEQYF.

The chain uses TRBV7-9 and TRBJ1-1; TRBD1 agrees at 8 bases. This CDR3 spans 15 amino acids. Germline CDR1 is SEHNR and CDR2 is FQNEAQ (reference sequence). The trim removed 3 bases at V and 0 bases at J, leaving 3 bases unmatched. In DNA, the CDR3 is TGTGCCAGCAGCTTTGTGACAGGGGTGAACACTGAAGCTTTCTTT. Its protein product is CASSFVTGVNTEAFF.

V usage is TRBV7-8 and J usage is TRBJ1-5, with 7 bases aligning to TRBD1. The CDR3 length is 14 residues. Germline trimming cut 2 bases from V and 6 bases from J; bases unmatched to any gene: 4. Per germline, CDR1 SGHVS and CDR2 FQNEAQ. CDR3 in amino acids: CASSLQQGSQPQHF. The CDR3, as DNA: TGTGCCAGCAGCTTACAACAGGGGAGTCAGCCCCAGCATTTT.

The V gene is TRBV7-2, the J gene TRBJ2-5; 7 bases align to TRBD1. This CDR3 is built from 13 residues. Germline values: CDR1 SGHTA, CDR2 FQGNSA. The V and J ends lost 5 bases and 6 bases, in that order; junction bases with no gene match: 6. The DNA of the CDR3 is TGTGCCAGCAGCCCATGGGACAGACAGACCCAGTACTTC. This gives the protein CASSPWDRQTQYF.

DNA for the CDR3: TGCGCCAGCAGTAGTCTTAGTGAAGATAATTCACCCCTCCACTTT. This gives the protein CASSSLSEDNSPLHF. The chain employs TRBV5-1 and TRBJ1-6; D is uncertain. The germline V and J ends were trimmed by 5 bases and 5 bases, with 14 bases remaining between them. Germline CDR1 is SGHRS and CDR2 is YFSETQ. CDR3 size: 15 residues.

This sequence joins TRBV6-5 and TRBJ1-1; a weak D match, TRBD1 (5 bases). The CDR3 is made up of 15 amino acids. With 6 bases removed from V and 5 bases from J, the gap between germline ends came to 19 bases. The germline V gene has CDR1 MNHEY and CDR2 SVGAGI. The CDR3 DNA reads as TGTGCCAGCAGGACGCCCGGGGAGGGGAGGACTGAAGCTTTCTTT. Translated: CASRTPGEGRTEAFF.

The chain recombines TRBV30 with TRBJ2-7; D is ambiguous. The CDR3 is 11 residues long. V shed 0 bases and J shed 4 bases, with 4 bases lying between them. Germline values: CDR1 GTSNPN, CDR2 SVGIG (reference sequence). CDR3 coding DNA: TGTGCCTGGAGTGTATCTTACGAGCAGTACTTC. It translates to CAWSVSYEQYF.

The gene calls are TRBV5-1 and TRBJ1-2; a weak D match, TRBD1 (5 bases). From germline, CDR1 is SGHRS and CDR2 YFSETQ. Trimming pared 4 bases from V and 4 bases from J, leaving 11 bases between. CDR3 length equals 13 residues. The DNA for the CDR3 is TGCGCCAGCAGCCAGACAGATAGCTATGGCTACACCTTC. The encoded protein is CASSQTDSYGYTF.

This rearrangement joins TRBV11-1 to TRBJ1-1; no clear D gene. CDR3 length: 13 amino acids. Trimming stripped 3 bases from V and 5 bases from J, with 10 bases between. Germline V gene data show CDR1 as SGHAT and CDR2 as FQDESV (reference sequence). CDR3 in DNA: TGTGCCAGCAGCTTCGTGAGGCAGACTGAAGCTTTCTTT. This encodes CASSFVRQTEAFF.

The J gene is TRBJ2-2, the V gene TRBV19, with D maybe TRBD1 (8 bases). Germline CDR1 reads LNHDA; CDR2 reads SQIVND (reference sequence). The CDR3 has 16 amino acids. Trimming pared 4 bases from V and 1 base from J, leaving 13 bases between. Written as DNA, the CDR3 is TGTGCCAGTAGTACGGGGGGACAGGTGAACACCGGGGAGCTGTTTTTT. Translation: CASSTGGQVNTGELFF.

The CDR3 nucleotides read TGCGCCAGCAGCCTTGAGGGGGACGGGACTGAAGCTTTCTTT. Its protein product is CASSLEGDGTEAFF. V usage is TRBV5-1 and J usage is TRBJ1-1; perhaps TRBD1 as D (6 bases). With 4 bases removed from V and 5 bases from J, the gap between germline ends came to 15 bases. This CDR3 is built from 14 residues. Looked up from germline, CDR1 is SGHRS and CDR2 is YFSETQ.

The V call is TRBV28, the J call TRBJ1-3; D unclear. V lost 4 bases to trimming and J lost 3 bases, with 7 bases between them. The CDR3 is 13 amino acids. CDR1 and CDR2 (germline): MDHEN, SYDVKM. The DNA for the CDR3 is TGTGCCAGCAGTTCCACCTATGGAAACACCATATATTTT. Residues: CASSSTYGNTIYF. Supplemented by reference TRBV28 and TRBJ1-3, the full variable domain reads DVKVTQSSRYLVKRTGEKVFLECVQDMDHENMFWYRQDPGLGLRLIYFSYDVKMKEKGDIPEGYSVSREKKERFSLILESASTNQTSMYLCASSSTYGNTIYFGEGSWLTVV.

The gene calls are TRBV5-1 and TRBJ2-7, with 7 bases lining up with TRBD1. Germline V gene lookup returns CDR1 SGHRS and CDR2 YFSETQ. The CDR3 loop spans 16 amino acids. Losses at the gene ends were 4 bases for V and 3 bases for J; bases not matched to a gene: 13. CDR3: CASSRGQAPVGYEQYF. The DNA of the CDR3 is TGCGCCAGCAGCCGAGGACAGGCCCCCGTTGGCTACGAGCAGTACTTC.

The gene calls are TRBV24-1 and TRBJ1-2, with 8 bases fitting TRBD1. V lost 4 bases and J lost 2; bases outside the gene matches: 2. The CDR3 extends over 14 amino acids. CDR1 KGHDR and CDR2 SFDVKD come from the germline V gene. The chain's CDR3 is CATSDRTGNYGYTF. DNA of the CDR3: TGTGCCACCAGTGACCGGACAGGGAACTATGGCTACACCTTC.

This chain uses TRBV6-6 with TRBJ1-4, with 8 bases lining up with TRBD1. CDR3 size: 14 residues. Germline assignment: CDR1 MNHNY and CDR2 SVGAGI (reference sequence). V gave up 5 bases and J gave up 7 bases; unmatched junction bases: 6. CDR3 nucleotides: TGTGCCAGCAGTACAGGGGGGAGCGGTGAAAAACTGTTTTTT. This sequence encodes CASSTGGSGEKLFF.

The J gene is TRBJ2-2, the V gene TRBV9, with D uncertain. The CDR3 has 14 residues. From germline, CDR1 is SGDLS and CDR2 YYNGEE. V dropped 3 bases and J dropped 7 bases, with 13 bases sitting between them. The CDR3 sequence: CASSGAVLGGELFF. As DNA, the CDR3 is TGTGCCAGCAGCGGTGCGGTCTTGGGCGGGGAGCTGTTTTTT.

This sequence joins TRBV6-5 and TRBJ2-7; 7 bases are shared with TRBD1. V gave up 3 bases and J gave up 3 bases; unmatched junction bases: 11. The CDR3 has 16 residues. Germline V gene sequence: CDR1 MNHEY, CDR2 SVGAGI. The CDR3, as DNA: TGTGCCAGCAGTTATTCCACAGGGGCCCATAGCTACGAGCAGTACTTC. Translated, it gives CASSYSTGAHSYEQYF.

The chain links TRBV7-9 to TRBJ1-1, with TRBD1 matching over 9 bases. This CDR3 is built from 17 residues. V lost 6 bases and J lost 3; bases outside the gene matches: 14. The germline gives CDR1 SEHNR, CDR2 FQNEAQ (reference sequence). CDR3 sequence: CASSSPSGTGLHTEAFF. For the CDR3, the DNA is TGTGCCAGCAGTTCTCCCTCCGGGACAGGGTTACACACTGAAGCTTTCTTT.